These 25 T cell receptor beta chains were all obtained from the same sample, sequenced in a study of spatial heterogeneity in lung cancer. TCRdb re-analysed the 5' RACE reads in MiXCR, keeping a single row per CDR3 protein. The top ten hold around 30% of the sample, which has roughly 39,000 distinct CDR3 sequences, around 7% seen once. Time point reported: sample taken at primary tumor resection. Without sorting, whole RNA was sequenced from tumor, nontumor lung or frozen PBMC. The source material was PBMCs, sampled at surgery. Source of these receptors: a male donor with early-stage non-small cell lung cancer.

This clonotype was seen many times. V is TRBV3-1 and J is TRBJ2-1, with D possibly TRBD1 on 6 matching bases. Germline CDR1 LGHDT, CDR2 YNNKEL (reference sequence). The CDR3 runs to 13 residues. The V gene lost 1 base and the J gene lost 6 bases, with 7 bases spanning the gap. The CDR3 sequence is CASSQGGGNEQFF. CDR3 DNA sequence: TGTGCCAGCAGCCAAGGAGGGGGCAATGAGCAGTTCTTC.

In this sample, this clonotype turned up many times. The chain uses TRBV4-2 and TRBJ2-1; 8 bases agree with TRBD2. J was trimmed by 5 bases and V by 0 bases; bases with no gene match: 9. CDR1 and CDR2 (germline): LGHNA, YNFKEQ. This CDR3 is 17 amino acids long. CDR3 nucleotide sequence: TGTGCCAGCAGCCAAGATAATACGGGGGGGCCCCACAATGAGCAGTTCTTC. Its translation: CASSQDNTGGPHNEQFF.

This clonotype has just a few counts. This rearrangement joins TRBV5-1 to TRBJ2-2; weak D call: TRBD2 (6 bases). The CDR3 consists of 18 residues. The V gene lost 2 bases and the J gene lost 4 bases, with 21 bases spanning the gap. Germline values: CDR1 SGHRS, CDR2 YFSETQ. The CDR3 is CASSLGGALKLGTGELFF. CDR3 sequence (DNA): TGCGCCAGCAGCTTAGGAGGGGCACTAAAGCTGGGCACCGGGGAGCTGTTTTTT.

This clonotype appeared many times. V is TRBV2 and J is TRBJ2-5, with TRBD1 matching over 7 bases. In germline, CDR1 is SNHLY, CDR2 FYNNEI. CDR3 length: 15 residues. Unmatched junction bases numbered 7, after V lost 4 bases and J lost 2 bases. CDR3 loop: CASSVGGSLQETQYF. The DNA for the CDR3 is TGTGCCAGCAGTGTAGGGGGCAGCCTGCAAGAGACCCAGTACTTC.

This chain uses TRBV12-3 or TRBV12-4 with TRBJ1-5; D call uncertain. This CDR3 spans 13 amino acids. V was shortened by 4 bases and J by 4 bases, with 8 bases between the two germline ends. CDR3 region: CASSSTINQPQHF. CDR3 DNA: TGTGCCAGCAGTTCCACAATAAATCAGCCCCAGCATTTT.

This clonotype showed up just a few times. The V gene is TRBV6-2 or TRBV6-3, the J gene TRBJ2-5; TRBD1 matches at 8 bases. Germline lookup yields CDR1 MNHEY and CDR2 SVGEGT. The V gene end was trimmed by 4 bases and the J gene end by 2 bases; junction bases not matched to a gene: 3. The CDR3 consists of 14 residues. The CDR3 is CASSSGQAQETQYF. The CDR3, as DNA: TGTGCCAGCAGTTCGGGACAGGCTCAAGAGACCCAGTACTTC.

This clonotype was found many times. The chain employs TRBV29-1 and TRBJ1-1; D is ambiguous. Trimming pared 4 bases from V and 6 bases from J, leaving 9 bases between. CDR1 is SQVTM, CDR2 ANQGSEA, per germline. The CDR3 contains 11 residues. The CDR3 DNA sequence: TGCAGCGTTGGGGCTGGCGCTGAAGCTTTCTTT. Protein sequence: CSVGAGAEAFF.

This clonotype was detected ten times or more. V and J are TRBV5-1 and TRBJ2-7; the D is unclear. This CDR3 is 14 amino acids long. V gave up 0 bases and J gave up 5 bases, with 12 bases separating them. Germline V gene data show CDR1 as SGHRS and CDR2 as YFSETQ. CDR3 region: CASSLVAGSDEQYF. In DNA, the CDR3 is TGCGCCAGCAGCTTGGTGGCAGGTTCGGACGAGCAGTACTTC.

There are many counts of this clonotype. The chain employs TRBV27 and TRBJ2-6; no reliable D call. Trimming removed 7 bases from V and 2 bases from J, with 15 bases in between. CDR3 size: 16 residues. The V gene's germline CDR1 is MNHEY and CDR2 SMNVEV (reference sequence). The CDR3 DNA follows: TGTGCCAGCACCATAACAAACCCCCCTGGGGCCAACGTCCTGACTTTC. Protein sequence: CASTITNPPGANVLTF.

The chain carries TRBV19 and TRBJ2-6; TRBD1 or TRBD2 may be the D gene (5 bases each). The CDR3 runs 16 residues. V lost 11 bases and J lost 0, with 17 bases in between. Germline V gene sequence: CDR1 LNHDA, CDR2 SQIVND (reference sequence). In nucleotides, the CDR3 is TGTGCCTGCGGTAGGGACGCCCTCTCTGGGGCCAACGTCCTGACTTTC. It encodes CACGRDALSGANVLTF.

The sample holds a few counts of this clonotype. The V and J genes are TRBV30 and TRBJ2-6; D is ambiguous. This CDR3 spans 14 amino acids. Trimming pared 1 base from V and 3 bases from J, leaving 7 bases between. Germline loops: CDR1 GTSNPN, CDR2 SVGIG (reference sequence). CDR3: CAWSGVFGANVLTF. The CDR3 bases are TGTGCCTGGAGTGGGGTGTTTGGGGCCAACGTCCTGACTTTC.

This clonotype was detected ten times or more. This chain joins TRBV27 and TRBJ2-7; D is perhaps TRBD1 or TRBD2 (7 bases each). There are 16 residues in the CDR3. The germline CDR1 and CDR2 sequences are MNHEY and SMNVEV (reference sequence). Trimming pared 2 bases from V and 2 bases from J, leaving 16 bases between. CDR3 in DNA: TGTGCCAGCAGTTTACCACAGGGGACTAATCCCTACGAGCAGTACGTC. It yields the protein CASSLPQGTNPYEQYV.

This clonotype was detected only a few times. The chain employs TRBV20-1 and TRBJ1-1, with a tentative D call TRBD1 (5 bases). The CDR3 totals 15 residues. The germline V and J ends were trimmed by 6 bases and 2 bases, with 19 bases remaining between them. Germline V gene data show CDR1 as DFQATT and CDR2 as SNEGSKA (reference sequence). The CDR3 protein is CSARSSGTDNTEAFF. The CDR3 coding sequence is TGCAGTGCCAGATCTTCCGGGACGGATAACACTGAAGCTTTCTTT.

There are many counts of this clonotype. This CDR3 is CASSLSAHEQYF. In DNA, the CDR3 is TGTGCCAGCAGCTTAAGTGCCCACGAGCAGTACTTC. The genes are TRBV7-2 and TRBJ2-7; D is unclear. V gave up 2 bases and J gave up 5 bases, with 7 bases separating them. Germline loops: CDR1 SGHTA, CDR2 FQGNSA. There are 12 residues in the CDR3.

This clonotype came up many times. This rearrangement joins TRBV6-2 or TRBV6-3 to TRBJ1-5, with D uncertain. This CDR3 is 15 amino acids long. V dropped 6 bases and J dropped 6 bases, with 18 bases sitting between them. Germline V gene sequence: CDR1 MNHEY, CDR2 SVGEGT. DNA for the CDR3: TGTGCCAGCAGCCGGGCGGGTGCAGCAGGTCAGCCCCAGCATTTT. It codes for CASSRAGAAGQPQHF.

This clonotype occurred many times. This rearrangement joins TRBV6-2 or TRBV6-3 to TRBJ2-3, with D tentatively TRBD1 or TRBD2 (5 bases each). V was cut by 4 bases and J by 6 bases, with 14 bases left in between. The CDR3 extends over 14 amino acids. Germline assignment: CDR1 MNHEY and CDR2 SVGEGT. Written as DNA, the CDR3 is TGTGCCAGCAGTTTCTTCCCGGGGCAGGATACGCAGTATTTT. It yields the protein CASSFFPGQDTQYF.

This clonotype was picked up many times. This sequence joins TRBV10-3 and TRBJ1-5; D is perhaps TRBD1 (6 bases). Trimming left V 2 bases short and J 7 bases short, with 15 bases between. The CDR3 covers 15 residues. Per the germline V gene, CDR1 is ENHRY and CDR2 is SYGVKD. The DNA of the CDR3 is TGTGCCATCAGTGAGCGGGCAGGGGAGGACCAGCCCCAGCATTTT. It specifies CAISERAGEDQPQHF.

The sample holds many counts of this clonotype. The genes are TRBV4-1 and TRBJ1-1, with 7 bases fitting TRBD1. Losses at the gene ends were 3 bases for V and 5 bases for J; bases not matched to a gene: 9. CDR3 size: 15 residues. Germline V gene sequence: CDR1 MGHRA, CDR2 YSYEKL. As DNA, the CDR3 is TGCGCCAGCAGCCAGGCCCACAGGGGTCGTACTGAAGCTTTCTTT. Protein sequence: CASSQAHRGRTEAFF.

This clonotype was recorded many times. The DNA for the CDR3 is TGCGCCAGCAGCCAACGGGACAGTCCCAATGAGCAGTTCTTC. Amino acids: CASSQRDSPNEQFF. The chain couples TRBV4-3 to TRBJ2-1; 7 bases line up with TRBD1. CDR1 and CDR2 (germline): LGHNA, YSLEER. The CDR3 runs to 14 residues. J gave up 6 bases and V 2 bases, and 4 bases lay outside the gene matches.

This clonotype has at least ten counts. CDR3 sequence: CASSPRGARPEAFF. The CDR3 coding sequence is TGTGCCAGCAGCCCTAGGGGGGCGCGGCCTGAAGCTTTCTTT. The chain joins TRBV9 to TRBJ1-1, with a tentative D call TRBD1 (6 bases). Germline CDR1 and CDR2: SGDLS and YYNGEE. Trimming removed 4 bases from V and 6 bases from J, with 16 bases in between. The CDR3 totals 14 residues.

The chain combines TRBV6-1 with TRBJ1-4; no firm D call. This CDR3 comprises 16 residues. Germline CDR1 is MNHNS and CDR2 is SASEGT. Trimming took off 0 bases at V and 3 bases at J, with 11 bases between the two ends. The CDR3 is CASSEALGFANEKLFF. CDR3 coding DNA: TGTGCCAGCAGTGAAGCGCTTGGTTTTGCTAATGAAAAACTGTTTTTT.

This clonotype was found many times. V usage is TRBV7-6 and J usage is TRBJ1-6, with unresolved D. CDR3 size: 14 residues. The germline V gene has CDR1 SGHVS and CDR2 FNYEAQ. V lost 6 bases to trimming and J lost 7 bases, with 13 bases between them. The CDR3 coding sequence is TGTGCCAGCAGTTGGGCCGGAGCGAATTCACCCCTCCACTTT. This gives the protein CASSWAGANSPLHF. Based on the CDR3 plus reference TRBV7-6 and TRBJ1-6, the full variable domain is GAGVSQSPRYKVTKRGQDVALRCDPISGHVSLYWYRQALGQGPEFLTYFNYEAQQDKSGLPNDRFSAERPEGSISTLTIQRTEQRDSAMYRCASSWAGANSPLHFGNGTRLTVT.

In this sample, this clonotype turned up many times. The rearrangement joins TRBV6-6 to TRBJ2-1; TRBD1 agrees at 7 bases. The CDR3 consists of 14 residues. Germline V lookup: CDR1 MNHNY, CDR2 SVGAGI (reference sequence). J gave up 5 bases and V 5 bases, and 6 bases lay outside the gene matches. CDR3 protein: CASSLGQSNNEQFF. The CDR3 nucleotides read TGTGCCAGCAGTCTGGGACAGAGCAACAATGAGCAGTTCTTC.

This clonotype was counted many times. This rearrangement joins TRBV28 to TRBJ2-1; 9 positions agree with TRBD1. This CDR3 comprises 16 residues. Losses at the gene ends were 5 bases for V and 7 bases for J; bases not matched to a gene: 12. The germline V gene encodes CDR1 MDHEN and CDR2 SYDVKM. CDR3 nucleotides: TGTGCCAGCAGTACCCCGGGACAGGGCAGCGGAAATGAGCAGTTCTTC. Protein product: CASSTPGQGSGNEQFF.

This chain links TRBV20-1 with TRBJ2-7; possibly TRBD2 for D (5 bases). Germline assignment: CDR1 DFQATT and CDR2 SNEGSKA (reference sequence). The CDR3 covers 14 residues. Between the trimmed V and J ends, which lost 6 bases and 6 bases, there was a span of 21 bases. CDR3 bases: TGCAGTGCGGTACCTGCGGGCAGGATAGGCGAGCAGTACTTC. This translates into CSAVPAGRIGEQYF.